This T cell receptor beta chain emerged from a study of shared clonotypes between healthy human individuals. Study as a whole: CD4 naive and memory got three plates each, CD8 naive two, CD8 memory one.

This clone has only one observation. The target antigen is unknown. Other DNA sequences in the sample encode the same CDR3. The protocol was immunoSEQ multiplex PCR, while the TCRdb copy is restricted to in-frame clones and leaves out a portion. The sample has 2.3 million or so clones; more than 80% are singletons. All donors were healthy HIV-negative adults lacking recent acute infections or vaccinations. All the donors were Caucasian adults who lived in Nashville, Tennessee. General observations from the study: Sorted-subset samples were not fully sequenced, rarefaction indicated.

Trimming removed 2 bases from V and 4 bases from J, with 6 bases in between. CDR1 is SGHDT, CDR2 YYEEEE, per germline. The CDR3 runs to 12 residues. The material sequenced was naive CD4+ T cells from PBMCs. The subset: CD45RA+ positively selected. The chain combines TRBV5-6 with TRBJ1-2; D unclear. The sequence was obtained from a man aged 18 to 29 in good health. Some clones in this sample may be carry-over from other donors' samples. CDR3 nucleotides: TGTGCCAGCAGCTTAACGGGCTATGGCTACACCTTC. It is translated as CASSLTGYGYTF.